This TCR beta chain was found in a study of CD8+ T cells in alopecia areata. Study-wide points: Normal skin's resident alphabeta T cells are also sequenced in scalp samples. TCRs were shared less clearly across patients than in mice, possibly for HLA-related reasons. Lesional scalp displayed greater clonality than normal scalp, most notably in alopecia totalis/universalis.

This clone appeared a few times. Antigen: not known. V dropped 2 bases and J dropped 5 bases, with 6 bases sitting between them. Germline CDR1 GTSNPN, CDR2 SVGIG (reference sequence). The CDR3 has 11 residues. Sequencing relied on a cDNA template that was reverse transcribed from extracted RNA. TCRdb keeps only in-frame clones here, not all; method: immunoSEQ multiplex PCR. Here the sample spans 120,000 or so clones, over 60% being singletons. The rearrangement joins TRBV30 to TRBJ2-5; D gene uncertain. The source of this sequence is a human donor in good health. The source material was CD4+ T cells sorted from blood. DNA of the CDR3: TGTGCCTGGAGTCCCGGGGAGACCCAGTACTTC. The encoded protein is CAWSPGETQYF.